This entry is about one T cell receptor (beta chain). Repertoires were generated with immunoSEQ multiplex PCR, while TCRdb's copy carries only in-frame clones and drops some. Of roughly 250,000 clones listed, around 82% are singletons. The sample belongs to a study of blood T cell repertoires in COVID-19. Germline loops: CDR1 LGHDT, CDR2 YNNKEL (reference sequence). V was clipped by 5 bases and J by 4 bases; unmatched bases: 4. The CDR3 is made up of 13 amino acids. This receptor was identified in a woman aged 40 to 49 who had been exposed to COVID-19. This chain links TRBV3-1 (or the pseudogene TRBV3-2) with TRBJ2-5; 7 positions agree with TRBD2. Input material: PBMCs or T cells enriched from blood (not recorded which). CDR3 residues: CASSKRGGETQYF. CDR3 DNA sequence: TGTGCCAGCAGCAAGCGGGGTGGAGAGACCCAGTACTTC.